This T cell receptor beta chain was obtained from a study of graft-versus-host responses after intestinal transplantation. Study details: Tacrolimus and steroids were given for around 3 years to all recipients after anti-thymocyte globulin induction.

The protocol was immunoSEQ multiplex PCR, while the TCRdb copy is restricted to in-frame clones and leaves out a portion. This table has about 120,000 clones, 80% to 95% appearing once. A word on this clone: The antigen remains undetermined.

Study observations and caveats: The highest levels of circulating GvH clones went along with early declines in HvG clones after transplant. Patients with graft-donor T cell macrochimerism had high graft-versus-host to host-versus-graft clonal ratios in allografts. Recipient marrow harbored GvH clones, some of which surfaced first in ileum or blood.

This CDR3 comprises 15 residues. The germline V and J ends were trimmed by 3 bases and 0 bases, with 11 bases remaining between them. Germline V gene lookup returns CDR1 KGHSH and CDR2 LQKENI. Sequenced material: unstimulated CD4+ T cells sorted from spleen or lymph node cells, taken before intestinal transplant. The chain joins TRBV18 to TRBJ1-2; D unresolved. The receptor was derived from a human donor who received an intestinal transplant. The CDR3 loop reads CASSPGGSANYGYTF. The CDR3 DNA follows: TGTGCCAGCTCACCGGGAGGGTCCGCTAACTATGGCTACACCTTC.